This TCR beta chain was found in a study of tumor and adjacent non-tumor tissue in lung cancer. Study observations and caveats: Tumor tissue had significantly higher TCR diversity than normal lung.

RNA was extracted from bulk tissue without any cell sorting. This non-tumor lung sample came from over 3 cm beyond the tumor edge. Between August and November 2014, newly diagnosed, chemotherapy-naive lung cancer patients underwent thoracic surgery in China. Regarding this clonotype: The antigen is unknown.

A modified ARM-PCR protocol with three rounds of nested PCR amplified TCRbeta. In TCRdb, the multiplex PCR reads were re-called with MiXCR into one record per CDR3 protein. Of roughly 43,000 distinct CDR3 sequences in the sample, 60% are singletons; the top ten hold 45% to 55%. CDR3 size: 16 residues. With 7 bases clipped from V and 6 bases from J, the junction kept 14 bases outside the gene matches. Germline assignment: CDR1 MGHRA and CDR2 YSYEKL. The sequence was collected from a man in his fifties or sixties with non-small cell lung cancer. The specimen was distant non-tumor lung tissue. This chain joins TRBV4-1 and TRBJ2-1; 8 positions match TRBD2. This CDR3 reads CASNRREAGDFNEQFF. CDR3 sequence (DNA): TGCGCCAGCAACAGACGGGAAGCGGGAGACTTCAATGAGCAGTTCTTC.